Listed below are T cell receptor beta chains from one sample, sequenced in a study of blood T cells in healthy people across ages. TCRdb reprocessed the 5' RACE reads via MiXCR and lists one record per CDR3 protein. The sample shows 700,000 to 900,000 distinct CDR3 sequences, about 53% of them seen only once. Sequenced: blood. These receptors were obtained from a man at least 80 years old in good health. Both conserved end residues are part of each CDR3. Fields, in order: V gene, clone size, J gene, D gene, CDR3 protein, CDR3 DNA. The D gene is left open where the match is weak. The listing skips clone size in some rows; elsewhere it reads once, few, many or a size class.

v_call: TRBV27
clone_size: NA
j_call: TRBJ1-4
d_call: NA
cdr3_aa: CASSGASRHEKLFF
cdr3_nt: TGTGCCAGCAGCGGGGCTTCAAGACATGAAAAACTGTTTTTT

v_call: TRBV5-1
clone_size: NA
j_call: TRBJ2-1
d_call: NA
cdr3_aa: CASSFKGGHGEQFF
cdr3_nt: TGCGCCAGCAGCTTTAAGGGGGGTCATGGTGAGCAGTTCTTC

v_call: TRBV6-5
clone_size: NA
j_call: TRBJ2-1
d_call: TRBD2
cdr3_aa: CASSLGTSGAYNEQFF
cdr3_nt: TGTGCCAGCAGTCTTGGGACTAGCGGAGCCTACAATGAGCAGTTCTTC

v_call: TRBV5-1
clone_size: few
j_call: TRBJ2-1
d_call: TRBD2
cdr3_aa: CASSPGASGIRHEQFF
cdr3_nt: TGCGCCAGCAGCCCGGGCGCTAGCGGGATTCGGCACGAGCAGTTCTTC

v_call: TRBV7-2
clone_size: NA
j_call: TRBJ2-5
d_call: TRBD2
cdr3_aa: CASSPNGRVNEQYF
cdr3_nt: TGTGCCAGCAGCCCAAACGGGAGGGTAAATGAGCAGTACTTC

v_call: TRBV5-4
clone_size: few
j_call: TRBJ2-3
d_call: NA
cdr3_aa: CASGLDTQYF
cdr3_nt: TGTGCCAGCGGACTAGATACGCAGTATTTT

v_call: TRBV25-1
clone_size: NA
j_call: TRBJ2-7
d_call: NA
cdr3_aa: CASSEYGDSSYEQYF
cdr3_nt: TGTGCCAGCAGTGAATACGGGGACTCGTCCTACGAGCAGTACTTC

v_call: TRBV11-2
clone_size: NA
j_call: TRBJ2-7
d_call: NA
cdr3_aa: CASSLASGTGSYEQYF
cdr3_nt: TGTGCCAGCAGCTTAGCTTCCGGGACCGGCTCCTACGAGCAGTACTTC

v_call: TRBV24-1
clone_size: NA
j_call: TRBJ2-5
d_call: NA
cdr3_aa: CATSDLGGFGVETQYF
cdr3_nt: TGTGCCACCAGTGATTTAGGAGGGTTTGGAGTGGAGACCCAGTACTTC

v_call: TRBV20-1
clone_size: few
j_call: TRBJ2-5
d_call: TRBD2
cdr3_aa: CSAMKAGGKETQYF
cdr3_nt: TGCAGTGCCATGAAAGCGGGAGGGAAAGAGACCCAGTACTTC

v_call: TRBV29-1
clone_size: once
j_call: TRBJ2-7
d_call: TRBD2
cdr3_aa: CSVIGLAGSSYNEQYF
cdr3_nt: TGCAGCGTTATTGGACTAGCGGGAAGCTCCTACAATGAGCAGTACTTC

v_call: TRBV29-1
clone_size: NA
j_call: TRBJ2-5
d_call: TRBD1
cdr3_aa: CSATGLQETQYF
cdr3_nt: TGCAGCGCGACAGGGCTCCAAGAGACCCAGTACTTC

v_call: TRBV5-1
clone_size: NA
j_call: TRBJ1-2
d_call: NA
cdr3_aa: CASSLSLGGYGYTF
cdr3_nt: TGCGCCAGCAGCTTGTCTTTAGGCGGATATGGCTACACCTTC

v_call: TRBV7-2
clone_size: NA
j_call: TRBJ1-2
d_call: NA
cdr3_aa: CASSLLGQNYGYTF
cdr3_nt: TGTGCCAGCAGCTTACTGGGGCAGAACTATGGCTACACCTTC

v_call: TRBV27
clone_size: few
j_call: TRBJ1-2
d_call: NA
cdr3_aa: CASREHGYTF
cdr3_nt: TGTGCCAGCAGGGAACACGGCTACACCTTC

v_call: TRBV25-1
clone_size: many
j_call: TRBJ2-7
d_call: NA
cdr3_aa: CASSDGYEQYF
cdr3_nt: TGTGCCAGCAGTGACGGATACGAGCAGTACTTC

v_call: TRBV20-1
clone_size: NA
j_call: TRBJ2-3
d_call: NA
cdr3_aa: CSAPPSAGRDTQYF
cdr3_nt: TGCAGTGCTCCACCTAGCGCAGGCAGAGATACGCAGTATTTT

v_call: TRBV7-2
clone_size: once
j_call: TRBJ2-5
d_call: TRBD2
cdr3_aa: CASSLVASGSPVLQTQYF
cdr3_nt: TGTGCCAGCAGCTTAGTCGCTAGCGGTTCCCCCGTTTTACAGACCCAGTACTTC